The rows below give T cell receptor beta chains drawn from one sample of a study of identical twins. TCRdb re-analysed the 5' RACE reads in MiXCR, keeping a single row per CDR3 protein. Of hundreds of thousands of distinct CDR3 sequences in the sample, approximately 18% were seen once. These data are also associated with another study on T cells expressing NK-cell markers.

The sample taken for sequencing was PBMCs. Every receptor here comes from a woman younger than 30 in good health. Both conserved end residues are part of each CDR3. A D gene is named only where the DNA matches it firmly. Clone size is stated in some rows and not others, as once, few, many or a class when expanded.

clone size	D gene	J gene	V gene	CDR3 DNA	CDR3 protein
.	.	TRBJ2-7	TRBV9	TGTGCCAGCAGCGTAGAGGGGACTCATATCTACGAGCAGTACTTC	CASSVEGTHIYEQYF
.	.	TRBJ1-4	TRBV12-3/TRBV12-4	TGTGCCAGCAGTTTAAGGCAAAATAATGAAAAACTGTTTTTT	CASSLRQNNEKLFF
.	.	TRBJ2-3	TRBV6-1	TGTGCCAGCACCCTCTCAGGCTACCTCGGTGACACAGATACGCAGTATTTT	CASTLSGYLGDTDTQYF
.	.	TRBJ2-1	TRBV7-2	TGTGCCAGCAGCCGGCTGACCTACAATGAGCAGTTCTTC	CASSRLTYNEQFF
.	TRBD2	TRBJ2-2	TRBV6-1	TGTGCCAGCAGTCCCCCCGGGGGGAGGGACACCGGGGAGCTGTTTTTT	CASSPPGGRDTGELFF
.	.	TRBJ2-2	TRBV19	TGTGCCAGTAGTATACCTCGTCTGTCCGGGGAGCTGTTTTTT	CASSIPRLSGELFF
.	.	TRBJ2-7	TRBV2	TGTGCCAGCAGTGAAGTTACCCTCAGCGAGCAGTACTTC	CASSEVTLSEQYF
few	.	TRBJ2-7	TRBV2	TGTGCCAGCAGTGGAGGACAGCTTCCACGATCCTACGAGCAGTACTTC	CASSGGQLPRSYEQYF
many	.	TRBJ2-7	TRBV12-3/TRBV12-4	TGTGCCAGTTCGACTCGGGGCAGGTTCGACGAGCAGTACTTC	CASSTRGRFDEQYF
.	.	TRBJ2-3	TRBV5-1	TGCGCCAGCAGAGTGGGGCTAAACACAGATACGCAGTATTTT	CASRVGLNTDTQYF
few	TRBD1	TRBJ1-5	TRBV20-1	TGCAGTGCTAGAGAGGGACAGGGAGGTCAGCCCCAGCATTTT	CSAREGQGGQPQHF
.	.	TRBJ2-7	TRBV18	TGTGCCAGCTCACCAGTTCGGGCAGAGGGGCCACGGCGGCAGTACTTC	CASSPVRAEGPRRQYF
.	.	TRBJ1-4	TRBV6-1	TGTGCCAGCCAGCCGTTTGCAACTAATGAAAAACTGTTTTTT	CASQPFATNEKLFF
.	.	TRBJ2-5	TRBV12-3/TRBV12-4	TGTGCCAGCAGTGTGACTAGTTTCGGGACCCAGTACTTC	CASSVTSFGTQYF
.	.	TRBJ1-2	TRBV20-1	TGCAGTGCTAGGCCGGGCCATGGCTACACCTTC	CSARPGHGYTF
few	TRBD2	TRBJ2-7	TRBV25-1	TGTGCCAGCAGTGAACGGGGGGTCGCCACCTACGAGCAGTACTTC	CASSERGVATYEQYF
.	TRBD1	TRBJ1-2	TRBV6-1	TGTGCCAGCAGTATGGGACAGGGCGGACTTGGCTACACCTTC	CASSMGQGGLGYTF
.	TRBD1	TRBJ1-2	TRBV13	TGTGCCAGCCTCCAGGGGGGCCTAGCTAACTATGGCTACACCTTC	CASLQGGLANYGYTF
few	TRBD2	TRBJ2-1	TRBV4-2	TGTGCCAGCAGCCAAGATCGTAGCCCAGCGGGGGGCTACAATGAGCAGTTCTTC	CASSQDRSPAGGYNEQFF
.	TRBD1	TRBJ1-2	TRBV5-5	TGTGCCAGCAGCTTGCTGGGACAGGGGATCGATGGCTACACCTTC	CASSLLGQGIDGYTF
.	.	TRBJ2-1	TRBV7-6	TGTGCCAGCAGCTTAGACACCGCCTTGGGGGGCGTGCAGTTCTTC	CASSLDTALGGVQFF
.	.	TRBJ1-2	TRBV7-2	TGTGCCAGCAGCCCCGGACGGAGGGGCTACACCTTC	CASSPGRRGYTF
.	.	TRBJ2-5	TRBV7-9	TGTGCCAGCAGCTTAGCTGACCGCGTGGAGACCCAGTACTTC	CASSLADRVETQYF
many	TRBD1	TRBJ1-2	TRBV7-2	TGTGCCAGCAGCGTTCAGACAGGGGAAATCTATGGCTACACCTTC	CASSVQTGEIYGYTF
few	.	TRBJ2-1	TRBV5-1	TGCGCCAGCAGCTTGGCCTTACTGCATGAGCAGTTCTTC	CASSLALLHEQFF
few	.	TRBJ2-7	TRBV27	TGTGCCAGCAGTCGCCGGGACGTTAACTCCTACGAGCAGTACTTC	CASSRRDVNSYEQYF
few	TRBD2	TRBJ2-1	TRBV7-2	TGTGCCAGCAGCTTAAGCGGGGGGCAGTATGAGCAGTTCTTC	CASSLSGGQYEQFF
few	TRBD1	TRBJ1-2	TRBV7-2	TGTGCCAGCAGCTTACACAGGGGCGACTATGGCTACACCTTC	CASSLHRGDYGYTF
.	TRBD2	TRBJ2-2	TRBV2	TGTGCCAGCAGTAGCGGGGGGGTAGCGACCGGGGAGCTGTTTTTT	CASSSGGVATGELFF
few	TRBD2	TRBJ2-1	TRBV5-1	TGCGCCAGCAGCACCGGGACTAGCGTCTACAATGAGCAGTTCTTC	CASSTGTSVYNEQFF
few	.	TRBJ2-1	TRBV3-1	TGTGCCAGCAGCCATGTCAGGCGTGAGCAGTTCTTC	CASSHVRREQFF
.	.	TRBJ2-7	TRBV5-4	TGTGCCAGCAGCTTGGCAGGGCTCCACGAGCAGTACTTC	CASSLAGLHEQYF
many	.	TRBJ1-2	TRBV12-3/TRBV12-4	TGTGCCAGCAGTCCGGAACACGGGAGGGGCGGCTACACCTTC	CASSPEHGRGGYTF
many	.	TRBJ2-3	TRBV5-5	TGTGCCAGCAGGGACACCACGAGGGGCACAGATACGCAGTATTTT	CASRDTTRGTDTQYF
.	TRBD1	TRBJ2-3	TRBV11-1	TGTGCCAGCACACTGACAGGGACAGATACGCAGTATTTT	CASTLTGTDTQYF
.	.	TRBJ2-1	TRBV29-1	TGCAGCGTTGAAGGTGTCCGGGAAAGGGTCAATGAGCAGTTCTTC	CSVEGVRERVNEQFF
.	.	TRBJ2-7	TRBV11-3	TGTGCCAGCAGCTCGGTCACAAACTACGAGCAGTACTTC	CASSSVTNYEQYF
.	TRBD2	TRBJ2-7	TRBV5-1	TGCGCCAGCACCCGGGGGGGGCTGGGAGAGCAGTACTTC	CASTRGGLGEQYF
few	.	TRBJ2-1	TRBV6-2/TRBV6-3	TGTGCCAGCACCTTTAGACCGACTTCCTACAATGAGCAGTTCTTC	CASTFRPTSYNEQFF
.	.	TRBJ2-7	TRBV20-1	TGCAGTGCCCCGGGAGATCGCTCCTACGAGCAGTACTTC	CSAPGDRSYEQYF
.	TRBD1	TRBJ2-1	TRBV7-2	TGTGCCAGCAGCTTAAACCGGGACAGGGGGAACAATGAGCAGTTCTTC	CASSLNRDRGNNEQFF
.	TRBD2	TRBJ2-3	TRBV2	TGTGCCAGCGGAAAAGAACTAGCGGCTAAAGATACGCAGTATTTT	CASGKELAAKDTQYF
many	.	TRBJ1-2	TRBV5-8	TGTGCCAGCAGCTACGGGTCTAACTATGGCTACACCTTC	CASSYGSNYGYTF
.	TRBD1	TRBJ2-1	TRBV4-3	TGCGCCAGCAGCCAAGGGTGGACAGGGTCAAATGATGAGCAGTTCTTC	CASSQGWTGSNDEQFF
few	TRBD2	TRBJ2-5	TRBV6-5	TGTGCCAGCAGTTACTCGACGGGGGGACCCCGGGTAATAGAGTACTTC	CASSYSTGGPRVIEYF
.	.	TRBJ1-2	TRBV5-6	TGTGCCAGCAGCTTCGGCCAGGGAATCGACTATGGCTACACCTTC	CASSFGQGIDYGYTF
many	.	TRBJ2-2	TRBV7-2	TGTGCCAGCAGCCTACAGGGCGGGGAGCTGTTTTTT	CASSLQGGELFF
many	.	TRBJ1-1	TRBV12-3/TRBV12-4	TGTGCCAGCAGTTTTCCGGGAGGTACTGAAGCTTTCTTT	CASSFPGGTEAFF
few	TRBD1	TRBJ2-7	TRBV9	TGTGCCAGCAGCGTAGTCACGGGACAGGGTCCCTACGAGCAGTACTTC	CASSVVTGQGPYEQYF
once	TRBD2	TRBJ2-1	TRBV11-1	TGTGCCAGCAGCGTAGTAGGGGATCCACTAGCGGCCATCTACAATGAGCAGTTCTTC	CASSVVGDPLAAIYNEQFF